These T cell receptor beta chains were read from a single sample in a study of a mutant IDH1 vaccine in newly diagnosed glioma. The assay was immunoSEQ multiplex PCR, and TCRdb's table has in-frame clones only and misses some. The sample includes 55,000 to 70,000 clones, around 91% seen only once; the top ten take 1.9%. Their cognate antigens are unknown. The sequencing used PBMCs, collected from a glioma patient whose treatment included an IDH1 peptide vaccine. The receptors come from a man between 40 and 49 years old with glioma. The CDR3 runs from the conserved cysteine through the conserved F or W. A D gene is named only where the DNA matches it firmly. Clone size is shown for a subset of rows, as once, few, many or a class of expanded clone.

D	size	V	J	CDR3	DNA
-	-	TRBV14	TRBJ2-1	CASSQGGYNEQFF	TGTGCCAGCAGCCAAGGCGGCTACAATGAGCAGTTCTTC
-	-	TRBV2	TRBJ2-3	CASSAWADTQYF	TGTGCCAGCAGTGCATGGGCAGATACGCAGTATTTT
-	-	TRBV7-9	TRBJ2-7	CASGWGSHEQYF	TGTGCAAGTGGGTGGGGTTCCCACGAGCAGTACTTC
-	-	TRBV7-2	TRBJ1-5	CASSLERQLYSNQPQHF	TGTGCCAGCAGCTTAGAAAGACAGCTTTATAGCAATCAGCCCCAGCATTTT
TRBD1	-	TRBV7-9	TRBJ2-5	CASSTRGPVETQYF	TGTGCCAGCAGCACCAGGGGGCCAGTAGAGACCCAGTACTTC
-	once	TRBV28	TRBJ2-5	CASSFPYETPKETQYF	TGTGCCAGCAGTTTTCCCTATGAGACTCCCAAAGAGACCCAGTACTTC
-	-	TRBV9	TRBJ2-3	CASSEGTFTDTQYF	TGTGCCAGCAGCGAAGGGACGTTCACAGATACGCAGTATTTT
-	-	TRBV5-8	TRBJ1-5	CASSSGQPQHF	TGTGCCAGCAGCTCGGGACAGCCCCAGCATTTT
-	once	TRBV11-2	TRBJ1-5	CASSLDYAYSNQPQHF	TGTGCCAGCAGCTTAGACTACGCTTATAGCAATCAGCCCCAGCATTTT
TRBD2	-	TRBV6-1	TRBJ2-2	CVVQAGGWTGELFF	TGTGTCGTACAGGCGGGAGGGTGGACCGGGGAGCTGTTTTTT
TRBD2	-	TRBV4-2	TRBJ2-1	CASSQVGASGDFGNEQFF	TGTGCCAGCAGCCAAGTAGGGGCTAGCGGGGATTTCGGGAATGAGCAGTTCTTC
-	-	TRBV27	TRBJ1-1	CASSLSPSANTEAFF	TGTGCCAGCAGTTTATCCCCCTCAGCGAACACTGAAGCTTTCTTT
-	-	TRBV27	TRBJ1-6	CASSSRRESSYNSPLHF	TGTGCCAGCAGTTCCCGCCGGGAAAGCTCCTATAATTCACCCCTCCACTTT
TRBD1	once	TRBV7-9	TRBJ1-3	CASSLETGAGNTIYF	TGTGCCAGCAGCTTAGAGACAGGGGCTGGAAACACCATATATTTT
-	-	TRBV28	TRBJ2-3	CASSPRRGADTQYF	TGTGCCAGCAGTCCCCGGAGGGGGGCAGATACGCAGTATTTT
-	-	TRBV7-6	TRBJ1-1	CASSLGLGTEAFF	TGTGCCAGCAGCTTAGGGCTGGGCACTGAAGCTTTCTTT
-	-	TRBV2	TRBJ1-2	CASSEDTGYGYTF	TGTGCCAGCAGTGAAGACACAGGCTATGGCTACACCTTC
-	once	TRBV11-3	TRBJ2-3	CASSLASGTDTQYF	TGTGCCAGCAGCTTGGCTAGCGGCACAGATACGCAGTATTTT
-	-	TRBV21-1	TRBJ2-1	CASTEMDRETDNEQFF	TGTGCCAGCACCGAAATGGACAGGGAAACCGACAATGAGCAGTTCTTC
-	-	TRBV5-1	TRBJ2-7	CASSLGQDKTWSYEQYF	TGCGCCAGCAGCTTGGGACAGGACAAGACCTGGTCCTACGAGCAGTACTTC
-	-	TRBV19	TRBJ2-2	CASSIVRDTGELFF	TGTGCCAGTAGTATAGTGCGGGACACCGGGGAGCTGTTTTTT
TRBD1	-	TRBV6-6	TRBJ2-7	CASRPGQGYEQYF	TGTGCCAGCAGGCCGGGACAGGGCTACGAGCAGTACTTC
TRBD1	-	TRBV10-3	TRBJ1-1	CAISVQGQHTEAFF	TGTGCCATCAGTGTACAGGGGCAGCACACTGAAGCTTTCTTT
-	once	TRBV28	TRBJ1-2	CASGTGTWYGYTF	TGTGCCAGCGGGACGGGGACCTGGTATGGCTACACCTTC
-	few	TRBV29-1	TRBJ2-2	CSARIGAVNTGELFF	TGCAGCGCCCGGATCGGCGCGGTCAACACCGGGGAGCTGTTTTTT
-	-	TRBV7-9	TRBJ2-7	CASSLTDAGVYEQYF	TGTGCCAGCAGCTTAACGGATGCCGGGGTCTACGAGCAGTACTTC
TRBD1	-	TRBV6-1	TRBJ1-1	CASSPGTGGREAFF	TGTGCCAGCAGTCCCGGGACAGGGGGCCGGGAAGCTTTCTTT
TRBD1	once	TRBV28	TRBJ2-1	CASTLDPGQGANEQFF	TGTGCCAGCACTCTAGACCCGGGACAGGGGGCTAATGAGCAGTTCTTC
TRBD1	-	TRBV29-1	TRBJ2-3	CSSVGDRGTDTQYF	TGCAGCTCTGTTGGAGACAGGGGGACAGATACGCAGTATTTT
TRBD2	-	TRBV28	TRBJ2-1	CASSPGGTSGYNEQFF	TGTGCCAGCAGTCCCGGCGGGACTAGCGGGTACAATGAGCAGTTCTTC
-	-	TRBV7-3	TRBJ2-1	CASSAGSTAYNEQFF	TGTGCCAGCAGCGCCGGGAGTACCGCCTACAATGAGCAGTTCTTC
-	few	TRBV19	TRBJ1-3	CASSLGSGNTIYF	TGTGCCAGTAGTCTCGGATCTGGAAACACCATATATTTT
TRBD1	-	TRBV7-6	TRBJ1-1	CASSLGGGQGAGTEAFF	TGTGCCAGCAGCTTAGGCGGGGGTCAGGGGGCTGGGACTGAAGCTTTCTTT
-	-	TRBV29-1	TRBJ2-3	CSVEWTGTDTQYF	TGCAGCGTTGAGTGGACAGGCACAGATACGCAGTATTTT
-	-	TRBV5-1	TRBJ2-7	CASSLEVSTYEQYF	TGCGCCAGCAGCTTGGAGGTCTCCACCTACGAGCAGTACTTC
TRBD1	-	TRBV4-3	TRBJ1-1	CASSQDRTGGNTEAFF	TGCGCCAGCAGCCAAGACCGGACAGGGGGGAACACTGAAGCTTTCTTT
-	once	TRBV5-4	TRBJ1-2	CASSFRQNYGYTF	TGTGCCAGCAGCTTCCGACAGAACTATGGCTACACCTTC
-	-	TRBV5-1	TRBJ1-2	CASSFGPEESGYTF	TGCGCCAGCAGCTTCGGGCCAGAAGAGAGCGGCTACACCTTC
TRBD1	-	TRBV5-1	TRBJ2-5	CASSSTGTETQYF	TGCGCCAGCAGCTCGACAGGGACAGAGACCCAGTACTTC
-	-	TRBV27	TRBJ2-2	CASSLIGFANTGELFF	TGTGCCAGCAGTTTAATCGGCTTCGCGAACACCGGGGAGCTGTTTTTT
-	-	TRBV6-4	TRBJ1-5	CASSVGWNQPQHF	TGTGCCAGCAGTGTTGGATGGAATCAGCCCCAGCATTTT
-	few	TRBV6-6	TRBJ1-1	CASSLQGNTEAFF	TGTGCCAGCAGTCTACAGGGGAACACTGAAGCTTTCTTT
-	-	TRBV19	TRBJ2-3	CASSMTLYTGISTDTQYF	TGTGCCAGTAGTATGACCCTTTATACAGGAATCAGCACAGATACGCAGTATTTT
-	-	TRBV5-5	TRBJ1-5	CASSLVQASNQPQHF	TGTGCCAGCAGCTTGGTACAGGCTAGCAATCAGCCCCAGCATTTT
TRBD1	-	TRBV7-2	TRBJ1-1	CASSLEGQGTEAFF	TGTGCCAGCAGCTTAGAGGGACAGGGCACTGAAGCTTTCTTT
-	-	TRBV6-7	TRBJ1-2	CASRTGGGTANYGYTF	TGTGCCAGCAGAACCGGCGGGGGGACTGCTAACTATGGCTACACCTTC
TRBD2	-	TRBV5-4	TRBJ2-5	CASSFDLAGYQETQYF	TGTGCCAGCAGCTTCGACCTAGCGGGGTATCAGGAGACCCAGTACTTC
TRBD2	once	TRBV9	TRBJ2-5	CASSVDEAGGQETQYF	TGTGCCAGCAGCGTAGATGAAGCGGGAGGACAAGAGACCCAGTACTTC
TRBD2	-	TRBV15	TRBJ2-6	CATSRDGEGYSGANVLTF	TGTGCCACCAGCAGAGATGGGGAGGGCTACTCTGGGGCCAACGTCCTGACTTTC
TRBD1	-	TRBV30	TRBJ1-6	CAWSETSRGRSPLHF	TGTGCCTGGAGTGAAACCTCCAGGGGGAGGTCACCCCTCCACTTT
-	-	TRBV28	TRBJ2-6	CASSLIHSGANVLTF	TGTGCCAGCAGTTTAATACACTCTGGGGCCAACGTCCTGACTTTC
-	-	TRBV6-6	TRBJ1-3	CASSLTGGVGGNTIYF	TGTGCCAGCAGCCTGACCGGAGGGGTTGGCGGAAACACCATATATTTT
TRBD1	-	TRBV27	TRBJ2-7	CASSLKWAGQGYITLGYEQYF	TGTGCCAGCAGTTTAAAATGGGCTGGACAGGGCTATATAACGTTGGGGTACGAGCAGTACTTC
-	once	TRBV19	TRBJ1-6	CASSMEQGGDSPLHF	TGTGCCAGTAGTATGGAACAGGGTGGTGATTCACCCCTCCACTTT